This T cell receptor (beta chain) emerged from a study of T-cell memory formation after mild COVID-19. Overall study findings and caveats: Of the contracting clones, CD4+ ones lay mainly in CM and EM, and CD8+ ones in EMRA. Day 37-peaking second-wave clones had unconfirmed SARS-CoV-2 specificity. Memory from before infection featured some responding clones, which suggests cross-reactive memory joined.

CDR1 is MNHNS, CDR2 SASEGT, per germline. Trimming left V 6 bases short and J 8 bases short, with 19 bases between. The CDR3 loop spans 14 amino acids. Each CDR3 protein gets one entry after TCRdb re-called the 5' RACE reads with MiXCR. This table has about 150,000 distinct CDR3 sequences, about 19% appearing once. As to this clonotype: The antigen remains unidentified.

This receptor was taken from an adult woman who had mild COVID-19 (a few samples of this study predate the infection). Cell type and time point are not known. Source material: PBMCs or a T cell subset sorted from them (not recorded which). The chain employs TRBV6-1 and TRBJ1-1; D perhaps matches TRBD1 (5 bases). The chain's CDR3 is CASRNEGGAGEAFF. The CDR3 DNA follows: TGTGCCAGCAGAAATGAGGGCGGGGCGGGAGAAGCTTTCTTT.